Listed below are T cell receptor beta chains from one sample, sequenced in a study. A single record per CDR3 protein comes from TCRdb applying MiXCR to the 5' RACE reads. Seen here are about 55,000 distinct CDR3 sequences, roughly 20% observed once, and the top ten hold 3.2%. The sample consisted of tumor-infiltrating Tregs sorted from the breast tumor. These receptor sequences come from a female donor with breast cancer. Both conserved end residues are trimmed from each CDR3. The D gene is left open where the match is weak.

>TRBD1|TRBV18
ASSPLLSQGGGYT
>NA|TRBV20-1
SARDLDTATQY
>NA|TRBV4-1
ASSHPRQDLRGEAF
>NA|TRBV7-2
ASSLAPMVGGNTIY
>TRBD1|TRBV2
ASVETGVPEQY
>TRBD1|TRBV5-1
ASSSTGTVGTEAF
>NA|TRBV10-3
AINGGGPEETQY
>NA|TRBV6-5
ASTKLGTPGNTIY
>NA|TRBV2
ASTKIVLVPDTQY
>NA|TRBV12-3/TRBV12-4
TSSWILGEQY
>NA|TRBV5-1
ASSEGSTQY
>NA|TRBV27
ASSSPTRRSYEQY
>TRBD2|TRBV20-1
SASASGRYNEQF
>NA|TRBV6-5
ASSSSNWEQF
>NA|TRBV7-2
ASSLDGGWNYGYT
>NA|TRBV2
ASSARGASKNIQY
>NA|TRBV7-9
ASSLGSSVDTQY
>NA|TRBV20-1
SAKPGTLTKNIQY
>NA|TRBV24-1
ATSDFHNEQF
>NA|TRBV6-6
ASGVGGGNQPQH
>NA|TRBV5-1
ASSFFITGELF
>NA|TRBV24-1
ATSPGGSTDTQY
>TRBD1|TRBV5-1
ASSRTGTTDTQY
>NA|TRBV5-6
ASSLRSAEKLF
>TRBD2|TRBV6-6
ASRAGGNTGELF
>NA|TRBV4-1
ASSQGSRRVDTQY
>TRBD2|TRBV7-3
ASSPTSGVYYNEQF
>NA|TRBV7-2
ASSSGTTRANQPQH
>TRBD2|TRBV2
ASSEAAGVDETQY
>TRBD1|TRBV12-3/TRBV12-4
ASSFGTGGAGGYT
>TRBD2|TRBV5-1
ASSIGTSGYEQY
>NA|TRBV5-6
ASSLARDGTRNEKLF
>NA|TRBV4-1
ASSHPLKGRSSYNEQF
>TRBD2|TRBV12-3/TRBV12-4
ASSRRTSYEQH
>TRBD1|TRBV5-1
ASRSGQGDSPLH
>NA|TRBV7-8
ASSSGGTGELF
>NA|TRBV29-1
SVGKTNYPHKQY
>NA|TRBV27
ASSLGTGVRVEQF
>NA|TRBV2
ASGHIYGYT